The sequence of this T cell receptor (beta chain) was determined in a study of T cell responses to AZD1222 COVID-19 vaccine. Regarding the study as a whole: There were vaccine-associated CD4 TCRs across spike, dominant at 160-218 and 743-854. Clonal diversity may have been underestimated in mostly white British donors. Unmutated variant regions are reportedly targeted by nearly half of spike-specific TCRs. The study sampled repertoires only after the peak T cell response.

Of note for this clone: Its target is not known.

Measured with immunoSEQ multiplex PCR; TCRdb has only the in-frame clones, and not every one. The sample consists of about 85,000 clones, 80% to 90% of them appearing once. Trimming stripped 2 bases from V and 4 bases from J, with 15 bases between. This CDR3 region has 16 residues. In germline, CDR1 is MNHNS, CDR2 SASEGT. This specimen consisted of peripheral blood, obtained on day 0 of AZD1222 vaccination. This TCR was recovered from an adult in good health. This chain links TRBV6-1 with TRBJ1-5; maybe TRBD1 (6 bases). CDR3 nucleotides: TGTGCCAGCAGTGAAACCCGGGGGCGGGGGAATCAGCCCCAGCATTTT. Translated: CASSETRGRGNQPQHF.